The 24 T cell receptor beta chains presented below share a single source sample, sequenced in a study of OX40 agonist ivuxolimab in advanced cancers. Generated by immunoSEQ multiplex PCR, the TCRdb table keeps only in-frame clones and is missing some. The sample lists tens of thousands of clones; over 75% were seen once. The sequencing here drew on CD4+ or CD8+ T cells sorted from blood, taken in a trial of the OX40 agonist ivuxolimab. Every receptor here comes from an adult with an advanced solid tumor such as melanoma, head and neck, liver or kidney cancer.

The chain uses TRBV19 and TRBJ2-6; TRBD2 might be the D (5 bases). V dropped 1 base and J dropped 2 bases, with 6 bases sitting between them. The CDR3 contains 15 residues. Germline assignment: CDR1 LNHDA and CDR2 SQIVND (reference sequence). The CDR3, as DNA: TGTGCCAGTAGTATAGGAGGGACTGGGGCCAACGTCCTGACTTTC. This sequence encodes CASSIGGTGANVLTF.

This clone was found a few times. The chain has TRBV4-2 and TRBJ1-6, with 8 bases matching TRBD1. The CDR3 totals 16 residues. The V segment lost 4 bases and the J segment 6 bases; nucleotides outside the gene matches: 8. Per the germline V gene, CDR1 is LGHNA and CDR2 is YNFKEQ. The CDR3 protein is CASSPGDRSGNSPLHF. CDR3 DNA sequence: TGTGCCAGCAGCCCGGGGGACAGGTCGGGTAATTCACCCCTCCACTTT.

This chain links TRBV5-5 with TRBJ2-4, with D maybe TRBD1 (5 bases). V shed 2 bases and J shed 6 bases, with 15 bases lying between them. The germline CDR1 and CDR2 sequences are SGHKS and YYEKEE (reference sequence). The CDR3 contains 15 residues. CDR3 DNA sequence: TGTGCCAGCAGCTTTTCAAGGGGTCGGTTAAACATTCAGTACTTC. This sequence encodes CASSFSRGRLNIQYF. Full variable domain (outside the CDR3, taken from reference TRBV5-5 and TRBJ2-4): DAGVTQSPTHLIKTRGQQVTLRCSPISGHKSVSWYQQVLGQGPQFIFQYYEKEERGRGNFPDRFSARQFPNYSSELNVNALLLGDSALYLCASSFSRGRLNIQYFGAGTRLSVL.

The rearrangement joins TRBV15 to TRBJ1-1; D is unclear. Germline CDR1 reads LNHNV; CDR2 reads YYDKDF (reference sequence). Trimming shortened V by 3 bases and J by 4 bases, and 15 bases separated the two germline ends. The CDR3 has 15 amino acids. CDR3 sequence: CATSSGSLGPTEAFF. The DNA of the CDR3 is TGTGCCACCAGCAGTGGGTCTTTAGGGCCCACTGAAGCTTTCTTT.

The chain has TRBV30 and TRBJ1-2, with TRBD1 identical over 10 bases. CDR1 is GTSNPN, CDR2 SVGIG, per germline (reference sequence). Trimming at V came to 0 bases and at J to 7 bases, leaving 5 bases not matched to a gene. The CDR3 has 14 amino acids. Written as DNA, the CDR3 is TGTGCCTGGAGTGTCCGGACAGGGGGTCGTGGCTACACCTTC. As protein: CAWSVRTGGRGYTF. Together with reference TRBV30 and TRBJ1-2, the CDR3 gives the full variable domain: SQTIHQWPATLVQPVGSPLSLECTVEGTSNPNLYWYRQAAGRGLQLLFYSVGIGQISSEVPQNLSASRPQDRQFILSSKKLLLSDSGFYLCAWSVRTGGRGYTFGSGTRLTVV.

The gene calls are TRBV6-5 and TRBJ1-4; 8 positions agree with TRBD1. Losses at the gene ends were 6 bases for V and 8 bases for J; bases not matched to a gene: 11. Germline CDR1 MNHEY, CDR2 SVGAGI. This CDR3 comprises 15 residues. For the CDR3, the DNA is TGTGCCAGCAGGCGTACCGGGACAGGAAGCGAAAAACTGTTTTTT. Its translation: CASRRTGTGSEKLFF.

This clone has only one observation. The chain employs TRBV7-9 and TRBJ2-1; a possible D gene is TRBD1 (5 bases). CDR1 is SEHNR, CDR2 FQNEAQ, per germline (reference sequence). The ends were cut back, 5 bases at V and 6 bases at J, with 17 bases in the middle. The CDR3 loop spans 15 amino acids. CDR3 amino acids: CASSPDQGFVNEQFF. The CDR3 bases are TGTGCCAGCAGCCCTGACCAGGGTTTCGTCAATGAGCAGTTCTTC.

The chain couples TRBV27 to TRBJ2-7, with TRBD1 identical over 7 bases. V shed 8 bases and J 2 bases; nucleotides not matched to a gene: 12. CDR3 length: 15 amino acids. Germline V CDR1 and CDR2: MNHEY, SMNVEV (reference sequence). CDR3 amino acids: CASGRKATGTYEQYF. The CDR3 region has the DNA TGTGCCAGCGGACGTAAAGCGACAGGGACCTACGAGCAGTACTTC.

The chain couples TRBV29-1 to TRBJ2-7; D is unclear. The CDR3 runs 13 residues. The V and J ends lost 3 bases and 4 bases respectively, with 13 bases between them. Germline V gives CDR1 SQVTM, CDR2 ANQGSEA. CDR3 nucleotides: TGCAGCGTTGAGGGTGGCGGTGGTTACGAGCAGTACTTC. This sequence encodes CSVEGGGGYEQYF.

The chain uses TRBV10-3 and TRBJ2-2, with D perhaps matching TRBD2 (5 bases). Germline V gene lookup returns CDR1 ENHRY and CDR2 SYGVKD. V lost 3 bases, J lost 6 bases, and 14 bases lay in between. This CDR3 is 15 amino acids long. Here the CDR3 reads CAISELDLGAGELFF. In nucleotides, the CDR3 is TGTGCCATCAGTGAACTCGACCTCGGGGCCGGGGAGCTGTTTTTT.

CDR3 in DNA: TGTGCCAGTAGTATACGGACTGAAAATTCACCCCTCCACTTT. This codes for CASSIRTENSPLHF. The chain couples TRBV19 to TRBJ1-6; D unclear. CDR1 and CDR2 from the germline V gene are LNHDA and SQIVND (reference sequence). The CDR3 has 14 amino acids. V was pared by 2 bases and J by 7 bases, with 9 bases between. The full variable domain, rest sourced from reference TRBV19 and TRBJ1-6, is DGGITQSPKYLFRKEGQNVTLSCEQNLNHDAMYWYRQDPGQGLRLIYYSQIVNDFQKGDIAEGYSVSREKKESFPLTVTSAQKNPTAFYLCASSIRTENSPLHFGNGTRLTVT.

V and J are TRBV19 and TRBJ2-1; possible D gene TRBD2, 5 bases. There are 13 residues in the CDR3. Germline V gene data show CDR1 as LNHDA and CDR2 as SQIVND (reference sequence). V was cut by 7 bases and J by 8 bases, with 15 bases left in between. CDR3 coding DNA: TGTGCCAGTAAAAAGGACTTACAATATGAGCAGTTCTTC. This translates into CASKKDLQYEQFF.

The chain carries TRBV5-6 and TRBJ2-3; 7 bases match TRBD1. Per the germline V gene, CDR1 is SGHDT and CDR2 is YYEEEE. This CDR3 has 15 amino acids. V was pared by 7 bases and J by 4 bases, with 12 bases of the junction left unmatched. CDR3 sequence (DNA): TGTGCCAGCCTCCACGGGACAGCCTTTTCAGATACGCAGTATTTT. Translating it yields CASLHGTAFSDTQYF.

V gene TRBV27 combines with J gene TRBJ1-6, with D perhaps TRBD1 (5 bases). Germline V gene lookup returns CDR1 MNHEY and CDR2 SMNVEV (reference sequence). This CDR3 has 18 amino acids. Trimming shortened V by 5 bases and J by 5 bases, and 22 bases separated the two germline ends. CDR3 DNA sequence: TGTGCCAGCAGTCGTGGGGCAGCCCTCTCGCGTCATAATTCACCCCTCCACTTT. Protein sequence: CASSRGAALSRHNSPLHF.

CDR3 sequence reads: CASSYTGTGLDTEAFF. The CDR3 DNA follows: TGCGCCAGCAGCTACACCGGGACAGGGCTGGACACTGAAGCTTTCTTT. V is TRBV5-1 and J is TRBJ1-1, with 9 bases lining up with TRBD1. J gave up 3 bases and V 3 bases, and 9 bases lay outside the gene matches. Germline-derived CDR1 and CDR2 are SGHRS and YFSETQ. The CDR3 covers 16 residues. Full variable domain (rest looked up from reference TRBV5-1 and TRBJ1-1): KAGVTQTPRYLIKTRGQQVTLSCSPISGHRSVSWYQQTPGQGLQFLFEYFSETQRNKGNFPGRFSGRQFSNSRSEMNVSTLELGDSALYLCASSYTGTGLDTEAFFGQGTRLTVV.

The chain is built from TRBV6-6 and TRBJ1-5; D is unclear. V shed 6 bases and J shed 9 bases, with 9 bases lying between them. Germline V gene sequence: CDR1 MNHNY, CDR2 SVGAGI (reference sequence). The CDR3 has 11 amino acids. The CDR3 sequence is CASSTRGPQHF. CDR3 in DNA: TGTGCCAGCAGCACACGAGGGCCCCAGCATTTT.

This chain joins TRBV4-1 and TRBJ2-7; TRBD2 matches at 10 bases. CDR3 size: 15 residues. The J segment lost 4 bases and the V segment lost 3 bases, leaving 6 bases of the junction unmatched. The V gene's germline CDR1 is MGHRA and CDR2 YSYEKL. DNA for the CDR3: TGCGCCAGCAGCCAGGGACTAGCGTCAAGGTACGAGCAGTACTTC. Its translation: CASSQGLASRYEQYF.

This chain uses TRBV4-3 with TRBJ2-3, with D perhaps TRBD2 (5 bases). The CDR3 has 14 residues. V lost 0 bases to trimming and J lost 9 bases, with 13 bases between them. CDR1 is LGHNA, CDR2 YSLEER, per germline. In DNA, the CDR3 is TGCGCCAGCAGCCAAGATGTGCTCACGGGAACGCAGTATTTT. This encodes CASSQDVLTGTQYF.

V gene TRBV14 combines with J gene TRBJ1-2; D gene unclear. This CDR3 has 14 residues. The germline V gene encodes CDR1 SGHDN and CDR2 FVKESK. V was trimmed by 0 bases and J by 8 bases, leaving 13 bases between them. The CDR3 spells CASSQETARRGYTF. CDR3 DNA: TGTGCCAGCAGCCAAGAGACGGCTAGGAGGGGCTACACCTTC.

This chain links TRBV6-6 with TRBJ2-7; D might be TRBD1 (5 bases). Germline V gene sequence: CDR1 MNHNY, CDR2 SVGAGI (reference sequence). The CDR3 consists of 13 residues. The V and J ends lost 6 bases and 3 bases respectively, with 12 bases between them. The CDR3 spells CASRWTQDYEQYF. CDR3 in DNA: TGTGCCAGCAGGTGGACACAGGACTACGAGCAGTACTTC.

CDR3 amino acids: CASSYWGADNEQFF. Here the CDR3 DNA reads TGTGCCAGCAGTTATTGGGGGGCGGACAATGAGCAGTTCTTC. The chain employs TRBV6-6 and TRBJ2-1; D could derive from TRBD1 or TRBD2 (6 bases each). The CDR3 has 14 residues. The ends were cut back, 3 bases at V and 5 bases at J, with 11 bases in the middle. Germline CDR1 MNHNY, CDR2 SVGAGI (reference sequence).

The CDR3 loop reads CSAFLTSGGTYEQYF. The CDR3 nucleotides are TGCAGCGCTTTTCTGACTAGCGGGGGGACCTACGAGCAGTACTTC. The chain links TRBV29-1 to TRBJ2-7, with 13 bases lining up with TRBD2. The length of the CDR3 is 15 residues. Germline V gene data show CDR1 as SQVTM and CDR2 as ANQGSEA. The junction had 8 bases not matched to a gene; V was cut back by 7 bases and J by 2 bases.

The CDR3 DNA is TGTGCCAGCCGTCCCGGGGGCGTGATTGGAGATACGCAGTATTTT. This gives the protein CASRPGGVIGDTQYF. The gene calls are TRBV19 and TRBJ2-3, with D perhaps assigned TRBD1 or TRBD2 (6 bases each). Trimming shortened V by 9 bases and J by 5 bases, and 21 bases separated the two germline ends. This CDR3 comprises 15 residues. Germline assignment: CDR1 LNHDA and CDR2 SQIVND (reference sequence).

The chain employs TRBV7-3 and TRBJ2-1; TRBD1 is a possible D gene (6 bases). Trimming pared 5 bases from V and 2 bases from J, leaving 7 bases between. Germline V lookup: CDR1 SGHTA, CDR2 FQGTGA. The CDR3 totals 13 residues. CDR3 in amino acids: CASSRDTYNEQFF. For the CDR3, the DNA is TGTGCCAGCAGCCGGGACACCTACAATGAGCAGTTCTTC.